This TCR beta chain appears in the sequencing data of a study of tumor and adjacent non-tumor tissue in lung cancer. A modified ARM-PCR protocol with three rounds of nested PCR amplified TCRbeta. TCRdb reprocessed the multiplex PCR reads via MiXCR and lists one record per CDR3 protein. Of 43,000 or so distinct CDR3 sequences listed, approximately 61% are singletons. Comment on this clonotype: The conserved phenylalanine or tryptophan is not found at the CDR3 terminus, so this likely reflects a read error.

No cell sorting was done before RNA was extracted from the tissue. The normal lung tissue was taken more than 3 cm from the tumor edge. CDR3 length: 11 residues. Germline values: CDR1 MGHRA, CDR2 YSYEKL. The receptor's source is a man in his fifties with non-small cell lung cancer. Sequenced input: distant non-tumor lung tissue. This rearrangement joins TRBV4-1 to TRBJ2-7; D unresolved. As DNA, the CDR3 is TGTGCCAGCAGCCTTCATGGTGAGCAGTACTTA. It yields the protein CASSLHGEQYL.